Each of the 30 T cell receptor beta chains below was sequenced from the same sample in a study of CD8 T cells in Susac syndrome. RNA, at roughly 0.5 to 1 ug, was reverse transcribed with random hexamers. Via MiXCR, TCRdb re-called the immunoSEQ multiplex PCR reads, giving one row per CDR3 protein. The table has 330,000 or so distinct CDR3 sequences, about nine tenths seen once. The sample was CD8+ T cells from PBMCs. These receptor sequences come from a human donor with multiple sclerosis.

CDR3: CASSFSGVGYTF. The CDR3 region has the DNA TGTGCCAGCAGTTTCTCAGGGGTCGGCTACACCTTC. The rearrangement joins TRBV12-3 or TRBV12-4 to TRBJ1-2, with D perhaps TRBD1 (6 bases). The CDR3 has 12 amino acids. V was cut by 3 bases and J by 8 bases, with 10 bases left in between.

V and J are TRBV30 and TRBJ2-1; 7 bases are shared with TRBD1. Germline V CDR1 and CDR2: GTSNPN, SVGIG (reference sequence). CDR3 length: 14 amino acids. V lost 5 bases, J lost 2 bases, and 6 bases stayed unmatched. CDR3 amino acids: CAWEDRDTYNEQFF. CDR3 nucleotides: TGTGCCTGGGAAGACAGGGACACCTACAATGAGCAGTTCTTC.

The chain combines TRBV6-4 with TRBJ1-1; D gene uncertain. Trimming left V 0 bases short and J 0 bases short, with 5 bases between. The length of the CDR3 is 14 residues. Per germline, CDR1 MRHNA and CDR2 SNTAGT. The CDR3 sequence is CASSDSTLNTEAFF. The CDR3, as DNA: TGTGCCAGCAGTGACTCGACGCTGAACACTGAAGCTTTCTTT.

The V gene is TRBV9, the J gene TRBJ1-5; no clear D. The CDR3 is 13 residues long. In germline, CDR1 is SGDLS, CDR2 YYNGEE. V was trimmed by 2 bases and J by 3 bases, leaving 6 bases between them. CDR3: CASSVGYNQPQHF. The CDR3 DNA reads as TGTGCCAGCAGCGTGGGCTACAATCAGCCCCAGCATTTT.

The chain links TRBV27 to TRBJ2-2; D unclear. Trimming took 2 bases from V and 6 from J, leaving 7 bases between them. CDR1 is MNHEY, CDR2 SMNVEV, per germline (reference sequence). This CDR3 contains 13 residues. CDR3 region: CASSLGRSGELFF. CDR3 sequence (DNA): TGTGCCAGCAGTTTAGGCAGATCCGGGGAGCTGTTTTTT.

The chain combines TRBV20-1 with TRBJ1-2; D remains ambiguous. V was trimmed by 0 bases and J by 2 bases, leaving 10 bases between them. From germline, CDR1 is DFQATT and CDR2 SNEGSKA (reference sequence). The CDR3 loop spans 14 amino acids. The CDR3 sequence: CSARDAQKNYGYTF. The CDR3 nucleotides are TGCAGTGCTAGAGATGCGCAGAAAAACTATGGCTACACCTTC.

V is TRBV28 and J is TRBJ2-7, with 9 bases lining up with TRBD1. The CDR3 runs to 15 residues. V was clipped by 3 bases and J by 4 bases; unmatched bases: 7. In germline, CDR1 is MDHEN, CDR2 SYDVKM. The CDR3 DNA sequence: TGTGCCAGCAGTTTCTTAGGGACAGGGCTTTACGAGCAGTACTTC. It specifies CASSFLGTGLYEQYF.

This clonotype was seen once. The chain has TRBV12-3 or TRBV12-4 and TRBJ1-1; D gene uncertain. Trimming stripped 6 bases from V and 1 base from J, with 9 bases between. This CDR3 has 13 residues. Written as DNA, the CDR3 is TGTGCCAGCAGACCAAAGCGGAACACTGAAGCTTTCTTT. It is translated as CASRPKRNTEAFF.

This sequence joins TRBV12-3 or TRBV12-4 and TRBJ2-3; 11 bases line up with TRBD2. V lost 6 bases, J lost 2 bases, and 7 bases stayed unmatched. There are 16 residues in the CDR3. The CDR3 nucleotides read TGTGCCAGCAGATCTAGCGGGGGGTGGATCACAGATACGCAGTATTTT. This codes for CASRSSGGWITDTQYF.

The chain combines TRBV29-1 with TRBJ1-1; 7 bases line up with TRBD1. This CDR3 spans 12 amino acids. The V gene's germline CDR1 is SQVTM and CDR2 ANQGSEA. J was trimmed by 10 bases and V by 7 bases; bases with no gene match: 12. The CDR3 protein is CSGQWDSGPAFF. The CDR3, as DNA: TGCAGCGGACAATGGGACAGCGGGCCAGCTTTCTTT.

The chain joins TRBV7-9 to TRBJ2-2; D remains unclear. The CDR3 sequence is 13 residues long. Between the trimmed V and J ends, which lost 11 bases and 0 bases, there was a span of 10 bases. From germline, CDR1 is SEHNR and CDR2 FQNEAQ (reference sequence). DNA for the CDR3: TGTGCCGTTCCCGCGGCGAACACCGGGGAGCTGTTTTTT. This codes for CAVPAANTGELFF.

This chain connects TRBV5-5 to TRBJ1-6, with no clear D. This CDR3 has 13 residues. Germline lookup yields CDR1 SGHKS and CDR2 YYEKEE (reference sequence). V was cut by 0 bases and J by 7 bases, with 5 bases left in between. The CDR3 reads CASSLEGNSPLHF. CDR3 nucleotides: TGTGCCAGCAGCTTGGAAGGGAATTCACCCCTCCACTTT.

V and J are TRBV4-1 and TRBJ2-5; D perhaps matches TRBD1 (6 bases). CDR3 length equals 14 residues. V was cut by 4 bases and J by 3 bases, with 12 bases left in between. Germline V gives CDR1 MGHRA, CDR2 YSYEKL. The CDR3 nucleotides are TGCGCCAGCAGCCGAGGGGCAGGGGAAGAGACCCAGTACTTC. Protein sequence: CASSRGAGEETQYF.

The chain joins TRBV3-1 to TRBJ2-5; TRBD2 matches at 14 bases. With V trimmed by 4 bases and J by 2 bases, 15 bases remained unmatched. This CDR3 region has 20 residues. The germline gives CDR1 LGHDT, CDR2 YNNKEL (reference sequence). The CDR3 coding sequence is TGTGCCAGCAGCCCCCAGGAGACTAGCGGGGGGGCCCCCCCACAAGAGACCCAGTACTTC. Protein product: CASSPQETSGGAPPQETQYF.

This sequence joins TRBV29-1 and TRBJ2-2, with unresolved D. The ends were cut back, 4 bases at V and 4 bases at J, with 7 bases in the middle. CDR1 SQVTM and CDR2 ANQGSEA come from the germline V gene. This CDR3 region has 12 residues. CDR3 DNA sequence: TGCAGCGTTGCATTGGGCACCGGGGAGCTGTTTTTT. Protein sequence: CSVALGTGELFF.

J is TRBJ2-1 and V is TRBV29-1; unclear D gene. With 4 bases removed from V and 2 bases from J, the gap between germline ends came to 6 bases. The CDR3 extends over 12 amino acids. CDR1 SQVTM and CDR2 ANQGSEA come from the germline V gene. The CDR3 bases are TGCAGCGTTGTGTTCACCTACAATGAGCAGTTCTTC. The encoded protein is CSVVFTYNEQFF.

The chain employs TRBV4-3 and TRBJ2-7, with 9 bases matching TRBD2. With 1 base clipped from V and 0 bases from J, the junction kept 7 bases outside the gene matches. CDR1 is LGHNA, CDR2 YSLEER, per germline. The CDR3 has 17 amino acids. CDR3 region: CASSQVSSGTNSYEQYF. CDR3 in DNA: TGCGCCAGCAGCCAAGTGTCTAGCGGGACCAACTCCTACGAGCAGTACTTC.

V gene TRBV5-1 combines with J gene TRBJ2-5, with a weak D call TRBD1 (6 bases). Between the trimmed V and J ends, which lost 3 bases and 5 bases, there was a span of 17 bases. Germline loops: CDR1 SGHRS, CDR2 YFSETQ. This CDR3 contains 15 residues. CDR3 coding DNA: TGCGCCAGCAGCTCGGGCCAGGGGTCCCTGGAGACCCAGTACTTC. Translated, it gives CASSSGQGSLETQYF.

The chain recombines TRBV19 with TRBJ2-1; 10 bases fit TRBD2. Germline lookup yields CDR1 LNHDA and CDR2 SQIVND (reference sequence). After removal of 1 base from V and 3 bases from J, the junction contained 6 bases not matched to a gene. CDR3 length: 17 amino acids. The CDR3 DNA reads as TGTGCCAGTAGTATAGGGACTAGCGGACCCCTCTACAATGAGCAGTTCTTC. Its translation is CASSIGTSGPLYNEQFF.

J is TRBJ2-7 and V is TRBV7-9; TRBD1 matches at 7 bases. Germline V lookup: CDR1 SEHNR, CDR2 FQNEAQ (reference sequence). The CDR3 is 13 residues long. V shed 3 bases, J shed 5 bases, and the junction held 4 bases outside the gene matches. The CDR3 DNA is TGTGCCAGCAGCTTGACAGGGTCGGACGAGCAGTACTTC. It codes for CASSLTGSDEQYF.

The V and J genes are TRBV6-6 and TRBJ1-1; 7 bases fit TRBD1. Germline V gene data show CDR1 as MNHNY and CDR2 as SVGAGI (reference sequence). CDR3 length: 15 residues. The ends lost 4 bases at V and 2 bases at J; junction bases unmatched: 7. The chain's CDR3 is CASSSSQGINTEAFF. The DNA of the CDR3 is TGTGCCAGCAGTTCCTCACAGGGGATTAACACTGAAGCTTTCTTT.

The V gene is TRBV20-1, the J gene TRBJ2-7; 9 bases line up with TRBD2. The V gene end was trimmed by 3 bases and the J gene end by 3 bases; junction bases not matched to a gene: 18. The CDR3 covers 18 residues. Germline V CDR1 and CDR2: DFQATT, SNEGSKA (reference sequence). CDR3 sequence: CSASGVLAGTARLYEQYF. The CDR3 nucleotides are TGCAGTGCTAGTGGGGTTCTAGCGGGGACTGCGCGACTCTACGAGCAGTACTTC.

This clonotype has more than one count but fewer than ten. The chain combines TRBV11-2 with TRBJ2-2; 7 bases are a match to TRBD1. CDR1 and CDR2 (germline): SGHAT, FQNNGV. The CDR3 is 13 amino acids. With 1 base clipped from V and 7 bases from J, the junction kept 0 bases outside the gene matches. The CDR3 DNA reads TGTGCCAGCAGCTTAGCAGGGGGCGGGGAGCTGTTTTTT. Protein sequence: CASSLAGGGELFF.

The gene calls are TRBV7-2 and TRBJ1-5; D gene uncertain. The germline gives CDR1 SGHTA, CDR2 FQGNSA. There are 14 residues in the CDR3. V was clipped by 2 bases and J by 8 bases, with 13 bases between them. CDR3 in amino acids: CASSLILGWEPQHF. The CDR3 nucleotides read TGTGCCAGCAGCTTAATCCTGGGATGGGAGCCCCAGCATTTT. Supplemented by reference TRBV7-2 and TRBJ1-5, the full variable domain reads GAGVSQSPSNKVTEKGKDVELRCDPISGHTALYWYRQSLGQGLEFLIYFQGNSAPDKSGLPSDRFSAERTGGSVSTLTIQRTQQEDSAVYLCASSLILGWEPQHFGDGTRLSIL.

The chain combines TRBV7-3 with TRBJ2-2, with 13 bases that match TRBD2. The CDR3 spans 14 residues. Germline values: CDR1 SGHTA, CDR2 FQGTGA. The V gene end was trimmed by 8 bases and the J gene end by 6 bases; junction bases not matched to a gene: 3. CDR3 in amino acids: CASGTSGRAGELFF. CDR3 bases: TGTGCCAGCGGCACTAGCGGGAGGGCCGGGGAGCTGTTTTTT.

The CDR3 sequence: CSVEEPAYGYTF. CDR3 coding DNA: TGCAGCGTTGAAGAACCGGCCTATGGCTACACCTTC. The chain has TRBV29-1 and TRBJ1-2; D is ambiguous. Trimming removed 0 bases at V and 4 bases at J, with 6 bases between. The germline V gene encodes CDR1 SQVTM and CDR2 ANQGSEA. The CDR3 extends over 12 amino acids.

V usage is TRBV6-5 and J usage is TRBJ2-5, with TRBD1 as a possible D gene (5 bases). The CDR3 extends over 14 amino acids. Per the germline V gene, CDR1 is MNHEY and CDR2 is SVGAGI. V lost 3 bases and J 6 bases, leaving 14 bases between the germline ends. Here the CDR3 reads CASSYTGVGQTQYF. For the CDR3, the DNA is TGTGCCAGCAGTTATACAGGAGTCGGTCAGACCCAGTACTTC.

The chain combines TRBV9 with TRBJ2-3, with no clear D. Germline V lookup: CDR1 SGDLS, CDR2 YYNGEE. The CDR3 runs 14 residues. V lost 1 base and J lost 1, with 7 bases in between. The DNA for the CDR3 is TGTGCCAGCAGCGTATCCACAGGCACAGATACGCAGTATTTT. It yields the protein CASSVSTGTDTQYF.

This clonotype appeared once. The V gene is TRBV4-1, the J gene TRBJ1-1; D gene ambiguous. This CDR3 contains 18 residues. Trimming took off 2 bases at V and 4 bases at J, with 23 bases between the two ends. Germline V lookup: CDR1 MGHRA, CDR2 YSYEKL. The CDR3 coding sequence is TGCGCCAGCAGCCAACCAGATCTAGTACCCTTATCGGGCACTGAAGCTTTCTTT. Amino acid sequence: CASSQPDLVPLSGTEAFF.

The chain recombines TRBV4-2 with TRBJ2-7; D gene uncertain. Trimming removed 4 bases from V and 4 bases from J, with 11 bases in between. Germline loops: CDR1 LGHNA, CDR2 YNFKEQ. The CDR3 loop spans 13 amino acids. The CDR3 loop reads CASSPNSGYEQYF. DNA of the CDR3: TGTGCCAGCAGCCCCAACTCGGGTTACGAGCAGTACTTC.